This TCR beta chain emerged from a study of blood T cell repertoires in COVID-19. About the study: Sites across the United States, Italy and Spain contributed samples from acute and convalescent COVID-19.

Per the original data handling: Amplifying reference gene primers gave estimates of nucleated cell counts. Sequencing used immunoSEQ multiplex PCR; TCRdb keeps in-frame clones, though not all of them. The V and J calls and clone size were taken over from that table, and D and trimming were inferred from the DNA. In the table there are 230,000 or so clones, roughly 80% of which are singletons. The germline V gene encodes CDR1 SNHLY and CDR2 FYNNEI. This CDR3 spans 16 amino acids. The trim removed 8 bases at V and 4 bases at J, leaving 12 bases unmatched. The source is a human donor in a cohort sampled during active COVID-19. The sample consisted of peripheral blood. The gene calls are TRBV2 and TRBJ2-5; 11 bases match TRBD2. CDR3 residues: CASARVAGGPGETQYF. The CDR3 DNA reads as TGTGCCAGCGCTAGAGTAGCGGGAGGGCCGGGAGAGACCCAGTACTTC.